Presented here are 22 T cell receptor beta chains from one specimen sequenced in a study of T cells in Graves' hyperthyroidism and ophthalmopathy (dated by TCRdb to between 2017 and 2020). Library construction relied on multiplex PCR. This sample was sequenced with an Illumina HiSeq 2000. The TCR beta CDR3 regions were amplified from RNA transcripts. A first-round RT-PCR of the TCR CDR3 used the HTBI primer set with the Qiagen OneStep RT-PCR kit. TCRdb applied fastp at Q25 and MiXCR to the public reads, then kept only in-frame beta chains. Duplicate CDR3 protein sequences are folded into a single record with the most common DNA and genes. The sample contains some 300,000 distinct CDR3 sequences, about 14% of them found a single time. Of the sample, 7% to 8.5% is held by the ten largest clones. What was sequenced was blood. These receptors were collected from a woman aged 25 to 39 with Graves' hyperthyroidism that later progressed to Graves' ophthalmopathy.

In its sample, this clonotype was seen many times. The chain employs TRBV5-1 and TRBJ2-7, with a possible D match to TRBD2 (5 bases). Germline CDR1 is SGHRS and CDR2 is YFSETQ. The CDR3 loop spans 15 amino acids. Deletions cut 5 bases from V and 0 bases from J, with 15 bases between. The CDR3 DNA reads TGCGCCAGCAGAGAGCGACAAGGGAGCTCCTACGAGCAGTACTTC. Protein sequence: CASRERQGSSYEQYF.

This rearrangement joins TRBV7-2 to TRBJ2-6, with a tentative D call TRBD2 (5 bases). The germline gives CDR1 SGHTA, CDR2 FQGNSA. The CDR3 consists of 13 residues. Trimming pared 11 bases from V and 3 bases from J, leaving 11 bases between. This chain's CDR3 is CARGRFGANVLTF. CDR3 nucleotides: TGTGCCCGAGGGAGATTTGGGGCCAACGTCCTGACTTTC. Full variable domain (outside the CDR3, taken from reference TRBV7-2 and TRBJ2-6): GAGVSQSPSNKVTEKGKDVELRCDPISGHTALYWYRQSLGQGLEFLIYFQGNSAPDKSGLPSDRFSAERTGGSVSTLTIQRTQQEDSAVYLCARGRFGANVLTFGAGSRLTVL.

This clonotype was detected ten times or more. The chain employs TRBV7-3 and TRBJ2-1, with TRBD2 matching over 10 bases. Germline V gives CDR1 SGHTA, CDR2 FQGTGA. The CDR3 length is 15 residues. V lost 7 bases, J lost 0 bases, and 3 bases stayed unmatched. CDR3: CASTRTSGSYNEQFF. The CDR3 DNA reads TGTGCCAGCACAAGGACTAGCGGCTCCTACAATGAGCAGTTCTTC.

This clonotype was seen more than once but under ten times. V usage is TRBV28 and J usage is TRBJ1-5; TRBD1 matches 7 bases. This CDR3 contains 17 residues. J lost 1 base, V lost 1 base, and 7 bases had no gene match. The V gene's germline CDR1 is MDHEN and CDR2 SYDVKM. The CDR3 DNA sequence: TGTGCCAGCAGTTTATTCGACAGGGCGGGGAGCAATCAGCCCCAGCATTTT. Translation gives CASSLFDRAGSNQPQHF.

As to this clonotype: With a much larger clone just one base away, this may be a read error. The chain is built from TRBV6-1 and TRBJ1-5, with 9 bases matching TRBD1. Per germline, CDR1 MNHNS and CDR2 SASEGT. The CDR3 length is 15 residues. Trimming took 6 bases from V and 1 from J; bases not matched to a gene: 4. CDR3 protein: CASRLTGGSNQPQHF. The CDR3 DNA sequence: TGTGCCAGCAGACTGACAGGGGGGAGCAATCAGCCCCAGCATTTT.

This clonotype showed up many times. The chain is built from TRBV12-3 or TRBV12-4 and TRBJ2-7, with 13 bases aligning to TRBD2. The trim removed 3 bases at V and 5 bases at J, leaving 13 bases unmatched. The CDR3 loop spans 18 amino acids. The CDR3 DNA reads as TGTGCCAGCAGTTTGACACAACTAGGACTAGCGGGAGCCAACGAGCAGTACTTC. Amino acid sequence: CASSLTQLGLAGANEQYF.

In its sample, this clonotype was seen a few times. At one end the junction does not follow the germline gene, possibly because of a read error. The chain joins TRBV6-1 to TRBJ1-2; TRBD1 matches 7 bases. The CDR3 totals 16 residues. Germline values: CDR1 MNHNS, CDR2 SASEGT. The CDR3 is CASSTSDHRGNFGYTF. The CDR3 DNA reads as TGTGCCAGCTCTACTTCAGACCACAGGGGAAACTTTGGCTACACCTTC.

The chain employs TRBV5-6 and TRBJ2-5; 8 nucleotides line up with TRBD1. This CDR3 is 16 amino acids long. Germline assignment: CDR1 SGHDT and CDR2 YYEEEE. J was trimmed by 4 bases and V by 4 bases; bases with no gene match: 12. CDR3 residues: CASSNARQGRAETQYF. The CDR3 region has the DNA TGTGCCAGCAGCAACGCCAGACAGGGGAGAGCAGAGACCCAGTACTTC.

This clonotype came up many times. The chain combines TRBV18 with TRBJ2-7, with D perhaps given as TRBD1 or TRBD2 (6 bases each). V shed 3 bases and J shed 4 bases, with 13 bases lying between them. The CDR3 consists of 14 residues. Germline assignment: CDR1 KGHSH and CDR2 LQKENI. The chain's CDR3 is CASSPGGPDYEQYF. CDR3 sequence (DNA): TGTGCCAGCTCACCCGGGGGCCCGGATTACGAGCAGTACTTC.

Only a few counts were recorded for this clonotype. V gene TRBV6-1 combines with J gene TRBJ2-3, with TRBD1 as a possible D gene (5 bases). The CDR3 runs to 18 residues. Germline assignment: CDR1 MNHNS and CDR2 SASEGT. The V and J ends lost 3 bases and 0 bases respectively, with 19 bases between them. The CDR3 nucleotides are TGTGCCAGCAGTGAGACAGATCCTTACCTCTCTAGCACAGATACGCAGTATTTT. This encodes CASSETDPYLSSTDTQYF.

At least ten counts were recorded for this clonotype. This chain connects TRBV28 to TRBJ2-7; possibly TRBD2 for D (6 bases). Trimming took 7 bases from V and 6 from J, leaving 22 bases between them. Germline CDR1 and CDR2: MDHEN and SYDVKM. There are 15 residues in the CDR3. The CDR3 sequence is CASTGRIQGIPEQYF. The CDR3 coding sequence is TGTGCCAGCACCGGGAGAATTCAGGGTATCCCCGAGCAGTACTTC.

This clonotype was counted many times. The J gene is TRBJ2-1, the V gene TRBV27; D might be TRBD2 (6 bases). The CDR3 loop spans 14 amino acids. V was cut by 2 bases and J by 7 bases, with 12 bases left in between. Germline V gene lookup returns CDR1 MNHEY and CDR2 SMNVEV (reference sequence). The CDR3 reads CASSLASDQNEQFF. Written as DNA, the CDR3 is TGTGCCAGCAGTTTAGCTAGCGACCAAAATGAGCAGTTCTTC.

In this sample, this clonotype turned up many times. This sequence joins TRBV6-2 or TRBV6-3 and TRBJ1-6; TRBD1 matches at 7 bases. The V and J ends lost 6 bases and 7 bases, in that order; junction bases with no gene match: 3. This CDR3 region has 13 residues. CDR1 MNHEY and CDR2 SVGEGT come from the germline V gene. CDR3 nucleotides: TGTGCCAGCAGACGGGACAGCAATTCACCCCTCCACTTT. Its protein product is CASRRDSNSPLHF.

This clonotype was observed many times. The chain is built from TRBV7-2 and TRBJ2-1; no reliable D call. Per germline, CDR1 SGHTA and CDR2 FQGNSA. V lost 0 bases and J 4 bases, leaving 10 bases between the germline ends. The CDR3 is made up of 15 amino acids. CDR3 sequence: CASSLAGLSYNEQFF. Written as DNA, the CDR3 is TGTGCCAGCAGCTTAGCGGGGTTAAGTTACAATGAGCAGTTCTTC. Complete variable domain (other parts from reference TRBV7-2 and TRBJ2-1): GAGVSQSPSNKVTEKGKDVELRCDPISGHTALYWYRQSLGQGLEFLIYFQGNSAPDKSGLPSDRFSAERTGGSVSTLTIQRTQQEDSAVYLCASSLAGLSYNEQFFGPGTRLTVL.

This clonotype came up many times. V is TRBV2 and J is TRBJ2-7; the match to TRBD2 covers 7 bases. Germline values: CDR1 SNHLY, CDR2 FYNNEI. Trimming removed 6 bases from V and 5 bases from J; junction bases left unmatched: 13. This CDR3 spans 15 amino acids. The CDR3: CASSPVLALRNEQYF. In nucleotides, the CDR3 is TGTGCCAGCAGCCCCGTACTAGCGCTAAGAAACGAGCAGTACTTC.

The gene calls are TRBV19 and TRBJ2-7; 10 nucleotides match TRBD1. The CDR3 consists of 15 residues. Germline values: CDR1 LNHDA, CDR2 SQIVND (reference sequence). V was clipped by 3 bases and J by 1 base; unmatched bases: 3. The CDR3 DNA sequence: TGTGCCAGTAGTATGACAGGGGGCGCTTCCTACGAGCAGTACTTC. This sequence encodes CASSMTGGASYEQYF.

This clonotype came up many times. The chain carries TRBV18 and TRBJ2-3; 12 bases match TRBD2. The V and J ends lost 3 bases and 2 bases, in that order; junction bases with no gene match: 6. Germline CDR1 reads KGHSH; CDR2 reads LQKENI. The CDR3 has 17 amino acids. CDR3 nucleotides: TGTGCCAGCTCACCTGAGACTAGCGGGAGAGACACAGATACGCAGTATTTT. Its protein product is CASSPETSGRDTDTQYF.

The genes are TRBV7-2 and TRBJ1-5, with unresolved D. The CDR3 contains 18 residues. Between the trimmed V and J ends, which lost 5 bases and 6 bases, there was a span of 26 bases. The germline gives CDR1 SGHTA, CDR2 FQGNSA. CDR3 DNA: TGTGCCAGCAGCCCAACAACTGCTACGCAGTCCCTAAGTCAGCCCCAGCATTTT. Its protein is CASSPTTATQSLSQPQHF.

There are many counts of this clonotype. The chain couples TRBV11-2 to TRBJ1-5; no clear D gene. Trimming took 3 bases from V and 4 from J, leaving 7 bases between them. From germline, CDR1 is SGHAT and CDR2 FQNNGV. The CDR3 spans 13 residues. CDR3 protein: CASSFQENQPQHF. The CDR3 DNA is TGTGCCAGCAGCTTTCAAGAAAATCAGCCCCAGCATTTT.

Worth noting for this clonotype: This sequence may be a read error, since a much larger clone differs from it by one base. The genes are TRBV12-3 or TRBV12-4 and TRBJ2-7; the match to TRBD2 covers 7 bases. This CDR3 region has 14 residues. Trimming removed 2 bases from V and 5 bases from J; junction bases left unmatched: 6. CDR3 sequence: CASSLKRGPDEQYF. CDR3 DNA sequence: TGTGCCAGCAGTTTAAAGCGGGGCCCTGACGAGCAGTACTTC.

This chain uses TRBV19 with TRBJ2-1; D unclear. Germline loops: CDR1 LNHDA, CDR2 SQIVND (reference sequence). Trimming cost V 3 bases and J 2 bases, with 8 bases left between them. This CDR3 comprises 14 residues. CDR3 amino acids: CASSISPPYNEQFF. As DNA, the CDR3 is TGTGCCAGTAGTATTTCCCCTCCCTACAATGAGCAGTTCTTC.

This clonotype showed up just a few times. The chain recombines TRBV9 with TRBJ2-5, with D unclear. V was clipped by 4 bases and J by 0 bases, with 4 bases between them. Germline CDR1 SGDLS, CDR2 YYNGEE. This CDR3 is built from 12 residues. The CDR3 coding sequence is TGTGCCAGCAGCACCGACCAAGAGACCCAGTACTTC. Translation gives CASSTDQETQYF. Drawing the rest from reference TRBV9 and TRBJ2-5, the complete variable domain is DSGVTQTPKHLITATGQRVTLRCSPRSGDLSVYWYQQSLDQGLQFLIQYYNGEERAKGNILERFSAQQFPDLHSELNLSSLELGDSALYFCASSTDQETQYFGPGTRLLVL.